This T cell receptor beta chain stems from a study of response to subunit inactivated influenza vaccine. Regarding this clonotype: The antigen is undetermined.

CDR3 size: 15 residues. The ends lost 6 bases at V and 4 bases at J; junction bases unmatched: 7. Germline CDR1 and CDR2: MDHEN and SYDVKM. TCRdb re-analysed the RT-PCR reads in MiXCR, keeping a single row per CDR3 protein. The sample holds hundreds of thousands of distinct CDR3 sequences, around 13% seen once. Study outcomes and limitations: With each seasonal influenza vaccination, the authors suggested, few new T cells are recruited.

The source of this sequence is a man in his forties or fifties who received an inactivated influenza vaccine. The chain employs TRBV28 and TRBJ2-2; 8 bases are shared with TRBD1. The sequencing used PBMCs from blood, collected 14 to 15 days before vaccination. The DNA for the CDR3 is TGTGCCAGCAGCTCAGGGACAGGAGTCACCGGGGAGCTGTTTTTT. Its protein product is CASSSGTGVTGELFF.